These 5 T cell receptor beta chains share one sample of origin, sequenced in a study of blood T cell repertoires in COVID-19. Profiled with immunoSEQ multiplex PCR; TCRdb holds only in-frame clones, not every one. This sample has 150,000 or so clones, with roughly 87% found just once. Sequencing was carried out using PBMCs or T cells enriched from blood (not recorded which). These receptors were collected from a human donor with acute COVID-19. The donor label of this sample is uncertain.

The chain carries TRBV28 and TRBJ2-2, with D perhaps matching TRBD1 (5 bases). The CDR3 spans 12 residues. The germline V gene has CDR1 MDHEN and CDR2 SYDVKM. Between the trimmed V and J ends, which lost 7 bases and 6 bases, there was a span of 9 bases. CDR3 nucleotides: TGTGCCAGCAAGCCAGGGCCCGGGGAGCTGTTTTTT. Protein sequence: CASKPGPGELFF.

The chain has TRBV2 and TRBJ2-5; D unclear. CDR3 length: 11 residues. CDR1 and CDR2 from the germline V gene are SNHLY and FYNNEI. Trimming removed 9 bases from V and 2 bases from J, with 7 bases in between. The CDR3 region has the DNA TGTGCCAGAAGACTTCAAGAGACCCAGTACTTC. Protein sequence: CARRLQETQYF.

The chain uses TRBV4-2 and TRBJ1-3; 10 positions match TRBD1. V shed 3 bases and J 0 bases; nucleotides not matched to a gene: 2. Looked up from germline, CDR1 is LGHNA and CDR2 is YNFKEQ. The CDR3 contains 16 residues. CDR3 residues: CASSQGQGRSGNTIYF. The CDR3 nucleotides are TGTGCCAGCAGCCAGGGACAGGGGCGCTCTGGAAACACCATATATTTT.

The chain has TRBV19 and TRBJ2-3; 7 nucleotides match TRBD2. Germline CDR1 LNHDA, CDR2 SQIVND (reference sequence). Unmatched junction bases numbered 7, after V lost 4 bases and J lost 0 bases. The CDR3 covers 16 residues. CDR3 region: CASSTASGPSTDTQYF. CDR3 nucleotide sequence: TGTGCCAGTAGTACGGCTAGCGGTCCAAGCACAGATACGCAGTATTTT.

The CDR3 nucleotides are TGTGCCAGCAGCCTCGAGGGAACCGGGGAGCTGTTTTTT. Its protein product is CASSLEGTGELFF. The J gene is TRBJ2-2, the V gene TRBV7-9; a possible D gene is TRBD2 (5 bases). The CDR3 is 13 residues long. The ends were cut back, 5 bases at V and 5 bases at J, with 9 bases in the middle. CDR1 is SEHNR and CDR2 is FQNEAQ in the germline V gene (reference sequence).